This TCR beta chain was obtained from a study of blood T cell repertoires in COVID-19. The ends were cut back, 7 bases at V and 9 bases at J, with 22 bases in the middle. CDR1 is LNHDA and CDR2 is SQIVND in the germline V gene (reference sequence). CDR3 length: 15 amino acids. Some clones are missing from TCRdb's copy, which holds only in-frame ones; the method was immunoSEQ multiplex PCR. The table includes 200,000 to 250,000 clones, 65% to 85% detected once. Cohort 3 recovery required two negative PCRs, clearance, or symptom resolution. This receptor was identified in a woman aged 55-75 years who had recovered from COVID-19. The sequencing sample was made of PBMCs or T cells enriched from blood (not recorded which). The chain couples TRBV19 to TRBJ1-3, with a weak D call TRBD1 (6 bases). In DNA form, the CDR3 reads TGTGCCAGTACCACCCGGACAGCCGAACGAGGCACCATATATTTT. Translating it yields CASTTRTAERGTIYF.